This entry lists 31 T cell receptor beta chains sequenced from one sample in a study of OX40 agonist ivuxolimab in advanced cancers. Libraries were prepared by immunoSEQ multiplex PCR; TCRdb keeps only in-frame clonotypes and omits some of them. The data contain under 65,000 clones, 80% to 90% of them singletons. The specimen comprised CD4+ or CD8+ T cells sorted from blood, sampled in a trial of the OX40 agonist ivuxolimab. Every receptor here comes from an adult with an advanced solid tumor such as melanoma, head and neck, liver or kidney cancer.

This clone was seen a few times. This chain connects TRBV30 to TRBJ1-5; TRBD1 matches at 9 bases. Germline trimming cut 1 base from V and 1 base from J; bases unmatched to any gene: 2. The CDR3 runs to 15 residues. The V gene's germline CDR1 is GTSNPN and CDR2 SVGIG (reference sequence). The CDR3 region is CAWSGGQGSNQPQHF. CDR3 sequence (DNA): TGTGCCTGGAGTGGGGGACAGGGCAGCAATCAGCCCCAGCATTTT.

The V call is TRBV5-1, the J call TRBJ2-3; 7 bases match TRBD1. There are 13 residues in the CDR3. After removal of 4 bases from V and 8 bases from J, the junction contained 7 bases not matched to a gene. Per the germline V gene, CDR1 is SGHRS and CDR2 is YFSETQ. The CDR3 reads CASSGDSVGTQYF. The CDR3 region has the DNA TGCGCCAGCAGCGGGGACAGCGTCGGTACGCAGTATTTT.

The chain has TRBV19 and TRBJ2-7; D uncertain. The CDR3 extends over 15 amino acids. Between the trimmed V and J ends, which lost 5 bases and 6 bases, there was a span of 20 bases. Germline V lookup: CDR1 LNHDA, CDR2 SQIVND (reference sequence). CDR3 nucleotides: TGTGCCAGTAGTGTATCGGGTGCCTCGGTCTGCGAGCAGTACTTC. This translates into CASSVSGASVCEQYF.

The V gene is TRBV9, the J gene TRBJ2-1; no clear D. V was shortened by 0 bases and J by 0 bases, with 4 bases between the two germline ends. The CDR3 length is 14 residues. Germline V gives CDR1 SGDLS, CDR2 YYNGEE. CDR3 in DNA: TGTGCCAGCAGCGTAGACTTCTCCTACAATGAGCAGTTCTTC. Residues: CASSVDFSYNEQFF.

This clone was seen only once. CDR3 sequence: CASTRDPRSPYEQYF. The CDR3 DNA reads as TGTGCCAGCACCCGGGACCCCCGGTCCCCCTACGAGCAGTACTTC. The chain couples TRBV9 to TRBJ2-7, with D possibly being TRBD1 or TRBD2 (5 bases each). CDR1 and CDR2 (germline): SGDLS, YYNGEE. This CDR3 has 15 residues. The ends were cut back, 6 bases at V and 2 bases at J, with 18 bases in the middle. The full variable domain, completed using reference TRBV9 and TRBJ2-7, is DSGVTQTPKHLITATGQRVTLRCSPRSGDLSVYWYQQSLDQGLQFLIQYYNGEERAKGNILERFSAQQFPDLHSELNLSSLELGDSALYFCASTRDPRSPYEQYFGPGTRLTVT.

J is TRBJ2-5 and V is TRBV5-4; D possibly corresponds to TRBD2 (7 bases). Trimming left V 2 bases short and J 2 bases short, with 10 bases between. Germline V gene lookup returns CDR1 SGHNT and CDR2 YYREEE (reference sequence). This CDR3 has 14 amino acids. This CDR3 is CASSLGGGQETQYF. The CDR3 DNA reads TGTGCCAGCAGCTTAGGGGGAGGGCAAGAGACCCAGTACTTC.

The chain uses TRBV19 and TRBJ2-7; D is perhaps TRBD1 or TRBD2 (5 bases each). The CDR3 has 15 amino acids. Trimming removed 0 bases from V and 1 base from J, with 10 bases in between. The germline V gene encodes CDR1 LNHDA and CDR2 SQIVND (reference sequence). The CDR3 spells CASSIEKGRSYEQYF. In DNA form, the CDR3 reads TGTGCCAGTAGTATAGAGAAGGGACGGTCCTACGAGCAGTACTTC.

Only a few counts were recorded for this clone. J is TRBJ2-7 and V is TRBV25-1; 8 bases fit TRBD1. J was trimmed by 9 bases and V by 4 bases; bases with no gene match: 8. The CDR3 sequence is 13 residues long. CDR1 is MGHDK, CDR2 SYGVNS, per germline. CDR3 in amino acids: CASSGTGTGVQYF. The CDR3, as DNA: TGTGCCAGCAGTGGCACCGGGACAGGAGTGCAGTACTTC.

The rearrangement uses TRBV4-2 and TRBJ2-7; 7 nucleotides align to TRBD2. The CDR3 sequence is 15 residues long. The germline CDR1 and CDR2 sequences are LGHNA and YNFKEQ. The ends lost 1 base at V and 1 base at J; junction bases unmatched: 4. The DNA of the CDR3 is TGTGCCAGCAGCCAAGCTAGCGGCGCTTCCTACGAGCAGTACTTC. Translated: CASSQASGASYEQYF.

This chain joins TRBV7-8 and TRBJ1-4; D is unresolved. This CDR3 has 14 amino acids. Trimming left V 5 bases short and J 6 bases short, with 13 bases between. Germline CDR1 is SGHVS and CDR2 is FQNEAQ. This chain's CDR3 is CASSPSYTDEKLFF. The CDR3 nucleotides read TGTGCCAGCAGCCCCTCTTACACGGATGAAAAACTGTTTTTT.

The CDR3 here is CASSPTHRGGQPQHF. The CDR3 DNA reads TGTGCCAGCTCACCTACGCACAGGGGAGGTCAGCCCCAGCATTTT. The chain couples TRBV18 to TRBJ1-5; TRBD1 matches at 7 bases. V gave up 3 bases and J gave up 6 bases; unmatched junction bases: 8. The germline CDR1 and CDR2 sequences are KGHSH and LQKENI. CDR3 size: 15 residues.

The CDR3 DNA follows: TGTGCCAGCAGTTACTCGACAGGGACTCTCCGAGCTTTCTTT. Residues: CASSYSTGTLRAFF. The chain joins TRBV6-5 to TRBJ1-1, with TRBD1 identical over 7 bases. V gave up 0 bases and J gave up 10 bases; unmatched junction bases: 8. The CDR3 extends over 14 amino acids. Looked up from germline, CDR1 is MNHEY and CDR2 is SVGAGI.

The J gene is TRBJ2-3, the V gene TRBV7-3; D is undetermined. Trimming shortened V by 3 bases and J by 0 bases, and 7 bases separated the two germline ends. The CDR3 runs 14 residues. The germline V gene has CDR1 SGHTA and CDR2 FQGTGA. The CDR3 loop reads CASSFSKSTDTQYF. CDR3 nucleotides: TGTGCCAGCAGCTTTTCGAAAAGCACAGATACGCAGTATTTT.

The J gene is TRBJ2-2, the V gene TRBV5-1; 7 bases are shared with TRBD1. Germline V CDR1 and CDR2: SGHRS, YFSETQ. The CDR3 has 15 residues. The J segment lost 0 bases and the V segment lost 6 bases, leaving 5 bases of the junction unmatched. CDR3 region: CASTPTGTNTGELFF. The CDR3 nucleotides are TGCGCCAGCACACCGACAGGGACGAACACCGGGGAGCTGTTTTTT.

The chain carries TRBV6-1 and TRBJ1-3; weak D call: TRBD1 (5 bases). The CDR3 is 15 residues long. V lost 3 bases and J lost 0, with 9 bases in between. Looked up from germline, CDR1 is MNHNS and CDR2 is SASEGT. CDR3 sequence (DNA): TGTGCCAGCAGTGAGGGGGTATTCTCTGGAAACACCATATATTTT. This codes for CASSEGVFSGNTIYF.

The chain recombines TRBV14 with TRBJ2-1; TRBD2 agrees at 7 bases. With 2 bases clipped from V and 9 bases from J, the junction kept 7 bases outside the gene matches. The CDR3 runs to 14 residues. The germline gives CDR1 SGHDN, CDR2 FVKESK. DNA of the CDR3: TGTGCCAGCAGCCAATCGGGGAGGGTCGGTGAGCAGTTCTTC. Amino acids: CASSQSGRVGEQFF.

This chain uses TRBV28 with TRBJ2-3; 10 positions match TRBD2. V shed 8 bases, J shed 4 bases, and the junction held 12 bases outside the gene matches. The CDR3 contains 16 residues. In germline, CDR1 is MDHEN, CDR2 SYDVKM. CDR3 coding DNA: TGTGCCAGCCCCCCCCCTAGCGGGAGAGATGCAGATACGCAGTATTTT. Translated: CASPPPSGRDADTQYF.

This sequence joins TRBV7-3 and TRBJ2-5; the D gene is possibly TRBD2 (6 bases). Germline CDR1 and CDR2: SGHTA and FQGTGA. Trimming stripped 4 bases from V and 1 base from J, with 13 bases between. CDR3 length equals 15 residues. The CDR3 nucleotides read TGTGCCAGCAGCTCCGCCGGGACTGTCCAAGAGACCCAGTACTTC. This translates into CASSSAGTVQETQYF. Variable domain in full (rest from reference TRBV7-3 and TRBJ2-5): GAGVSQTPSNKVTEKGKYVELRCDPISGHTALYWYRQSLGQGPEFLIYFQGTGAADDSGLPNDRFFAVRPEGSVSTLKIQRTERGDSAVYLCASSSAGTVQETQYFGPGTRLLVL.

This sequence joins TRBV19 and TRBJ2-3; D is uncertain. CDR3 length equals 17 residues. Trimming pared 5 bases from V and 2 bases from J, leaving 20 bases between. Germline assignment: CDR1 LNHDA and CDR2 SQIVND (reference sequence). The CDR3 region is CASSSPHRATHTDTQYF. The CDR3 DNA sequence: TGTGCCAGTAGTTCCCCCCATAGAGCGACCCACACAGATACGCAGTATTTT.

This chain uses TRBV15 with TRBJ2-7; D is possibly TRBD2 (6 bases). V shed 6 bases and J shed 7 bases, with 13 bases lying between them. This CDR3 region has 12 residues. Germline V gives CDR1 LNHNV, CDR2 YYDKDF (reference sequence). This CDR3 reads CATRLPGREQYF. In DNA form, the CDR3 reads TGTGCCACCAGACTTCCTGGGAGGGAGCAGTACTTC.

The chain employs TRBV5-1 and TRBJ2-1; 9 positions match TRBD1. The junction had 9 bases not matched to a gene; V was cut back by 6 bases and J by 2 bases. Germline-derived CDR1 and CDR2 are SGHRS and YFSETQ. The CDR3 totals 16 residues. DNA of the CDR3: TGCGCCAGCACCAACCCGGGACAGGGAACCTACAATGAGCAGTTCTTC. This gives the protein CASTNPGQGTYNEQFF.

The rearrangement uses TRBV9 and TRBJ1-2; the D is unclear. The CDR3 runs 15 residues. CDR1 is SGDLS, CDR2 YYNGEE, per germline. V was trimmed by 0 bases and J by 4 bases, leaving 13 bases between them. As DNA, the CDR3 is TGTGCCAGCAGCGTAGAGTGGGAGGGCAGCTATGGCTACACCTTC. This encodes CASSVEWEGSYGYTF. Full variable domain (remainder filled in from reference TRBV9 and TRBJ1-2): DSGVTQTPKHLITATGQRVTLRCSPRSGDLSVYWYQQSLDQGLQFLIQYYNGEERAKGNILERFSAQQFPDLHSELNLSSLELGDSALYFCASSVEWEGSYGYTFGSGTRLTVV.

The rearrangement uses TRBV29-1 and TRBJ1-1, with 7 bases aligning to TRBD1. J lost 6 bases, V lost 2 bases, and 6 bases had no gene match. Germline CDR1 reads SQVTM; CDR2 reads ANQGSEA. The CDR3 has 13 residues. The CDR3 sequence: CSVERQGVAEAFF. CDR3 DNA: TGCAGCGTTGAAAGACAGGGAGTCGCTGAAGCTTTCTTT.

As regards this clone: A read error may produce the germline difference seen at one junction end. Here the CDR3 DNA reads TGCGCCAGCAGCCAAGACCGGGACAGTTATCTTGGCTACACCTTC. Amino acid sequence: CASSQDRDSYLGYTF. V and J are TRBV5-4 and TRBJ1-2; 7 bases match TRBD1. CDR3 length: 15 amino acids. Germline CDR1 is SGHNT and CDR2 is YYREEE (reference sequence).

The V and J genes are TRBV29-1 and TRBJ1-2, with a possible D match to TRBD1 (5 bases). CDR3 length equals 12 residues. Germline loops: CDR1 SQVTM, CDR2 ANQGSEA. V lost 1 base, J lost 7 bases, and 10 bases lay in between. Here the CDR3 reads CSVEAGSGGYTF. CDR3 DNA: TGCAGCGTTGAAGCAGGGTCAGGTGGCTACACCTTC.

The V call is TRBV4-2, the J call TRBJ1-4; possible D gene TRBD1, 6 bases. Trimming took off 4 bases at V and 7 bases at J, with 19 bases between the two ends. CDR1 is LGHNA and CDR2 is YNFKEQ in the germline V gene. The CDR3 runs 16 residues. The CDR3 DNA is TGTGCCAGCAGCCGTATCCAAGGACAGCAGACTGAAAAACTGTTTTTT. Its translation is CASSRIQGQQTEKLFF.

The chain couples TRBV7-6 to TRBJ1-2, with no clear D. With 2 bases removed from V and 3 bases from J, the gap between germline ends came to 13 bases. This CDR3 contains 15 residues. The germline CDR1 and CDR2 sequences are SGHVS and FNYEAQ. The CDR3 DNA follows: TGTGCCAGCAGCTTAATAGCGGCAGCCCACTATGGCTACACCTTC. Translating gives CASSLIAAAHYGYTF.

This chain links TRBV4-1 with TRBJ2-7; 12 bases match TRBD2. J was trimmed by 0 bases and V by 1 base; bases with no gene match: 7. Germline V gives CDR1 MGHRA, CDR2 YSYEKL. The CDR3 runs to 18 residues. As DNA, the CDR3 is TGCGCCAGCAGCCAAGGCCTAGCGGGAGGGCTAAGCTCCTACGAGCAGTACTTC. Encoded protein: CASSQGLAGGLSSYEQYF.

V is TRBV28 and J is TRBJ1-6, with 7 bases lining up with TRBD1. Germline CDR1 MDHEN, CDR2 SYDVKM. The length of the CDR3 is 12 residues. Trimming removed 6 bases from V and 13 bases from J; junction bases left unmatched: 6. The CDR3 DNA is TGTGCCAGCAGAAAGACAGGGCCTCCCCTCCACTTT. It is translated as CASRKTGPPLHF.

Notes on this clone: This same CDR3 is encoded by further DNA sequences in the sample. V gene TRBV29-1 combines with J gene TRBJ1-5, with 9 bases fitting TRBD1. The CDR3 sequence is 13 residues long. The trim removed 6 bases at V and 6 bases at J, leaving 6 bases unmatched. From germline, CDR1 is SQVTM and CDR2 ANQGSEA. This CDR3 reads CSVQQGAGQPQHF. The CDR3 DNA follows: TGCAGCGTCCAACAGGGGGCAGGTCAGCCCCAGCATTTT.

This chain connects TRBV28 to TRBJ2-6, with a tentative D call TRBD2 (5 bases). The CDR3 has 18 amino acids. Trimming removed 6 bases at V and 0 bases at J, with 18 bases between. The germline V gene has CDR1 MDHEN and CDR2 SYDVKM. In DNA, the CDR3 is TGTGCCAGCAGCCTTACCAGATCGGGGAGCTCTGGGGCCAACGTCCTGACTTTC. Its protein is CASSLTRSGSSGANVLTF.